Below, 29 T cell receptor beta chains from the same sample are listed, as sequenced in a study of molecular identifiers for immune sequencing clone quantification. TCRdb re-derived calls from the PCR reads in MiXCR, one entry per CDR3 protein. The sample lists roughly 97,000 distinct CDR3 sequences; 24% were seen once. Sample: naive CD8+ T cells from blood, with Jurkat cell RNA spiked in. As to subset: FACS-sorted CD8+CD4-CCR7+CD45RA+ naive T cells. The receptors were sampled from a human donor in good health. Some libraries in this study had Jurkat cell RNA spiked in.

This clonotype has ten or more counts. This chain links TRBV2 with TRBJ2-7; no clear D gene. With 4 bases removed from V and 2 bases from J, the gap between germline ends came to 9 bases. Germline V gene lookup returns CDR1 SNHLY and CDR2 FYNNEI. This CDR3 has 13 amino acids. The CDR3 protein is CASSVTAAYEQYF. Here the CDR3 DNA reads TGTGCCAGCAGTGTTACAGCCGCCTACGAGCAGTACTTC.

In the case of this clonotype: A much larger clone lies one base from this, so it may be a read error. This rearrangement joins TRBV3-1 to TRBJ2-5; 8 bases are shared with TRBD2. Germline V gene lookup returns CDR1 LGHDT and CDR2 YNNKEL (reference sequence). This CDR3 is built from 14 residues. The CDR3 nucleotides are TGTGCCAGCAGCCCGGAACTAGCGGAAGAGCCCCAGTACTTC. Its translation: CASSPELAEEPQYF.

The chain links TRBV19 to TRBJ1-5; tentative D call: TRBD1 (5 bases). Per germline, CDR1 LNHDA and CDR2 SQIVND (reference sequence). This CDR3 contains 13 residues. V lost 8 bases and J lost 6, with 14 bases in between. CDR3: CASHGGVGQPQHF. The CDR3 DNA reads as TGTGCCAGTCACGGGGGGGTAGGTCAGCCCCAGCATTTT.

This clonotype has a count of ten or more. This chain uses TRBV4-2 with TRBJ2-3, with 10 bases lining up with TRBD2. The CDR3 is 19 amino acids. Germline V lookup: CDR1 LGHNA, CDR2 YNFKEQ. Trimming removed 3 bases from V and 2 bases from J; junction bases left unmatched: 14. CDR3 bases: TGTGCCAGCAGCCAGAACCCCTTAGCGGGAGGTTCCCCCACAGATACGCAGTATTTT. This encodes CASSQNPLAGGSPTDTQYF.

As to this clonotype: This may arise from a read error, as a much more abundant clone is one base away. CDR3 in DNA: TGCAGTGCTAGAGATAGGGAAGGGGCGCGTTTCGCTGAAGCTTTCTTT. Protein product: CSARDREGARFAEAFF. The chain uses TRBV20-1 and TRBJ1-1; possibly TRBD1 for D (5 bases). Deletions cut 0 bases from V and 6 bases from J, with 20 bases between. The germline CDR1 and CDR2 sequences are DFQATT and SNEGSKA (reference sequence). The CDR3 consists of 16 residues.

Only a few counts were recorded for this clonotype. The chain carries TRBV4-3 and TRBJ2-1; 8 bases are shared with TRBD2. Germline V gene data show CDR1 as LGHNA and CDR2 as YSLEER. Trimming cost V 2 bases and J 4 bases; bases outside gene matches: 19. This CDR3 contains 20 residues. CDR3 protein: CASSQTRDLLLADLYNEQFF. The DNA of the CDR3 is TGCGCCAGCAGCCAAACCCGGGACCTACTACTAGCGGACCTATACAATGAGCAGTTCTTC.

This clonotype was counted at least ten times. This chain links TRBV20-1 with TRBJ2-1; D remains ambiguous. Trimming removed 0 bases from V and 3 bases from J, with 15 bases in between. The CDR3 loop spans 16 amino acids. The germline V gene encodes CDR1 DFQATT and CDR2 SNEGSKA (reference sequence). This CDR3 reads CSARDLNRYDYNEQFF. CDR3 bases: TGCAGTGCTAGAGATCTTAACAGATACGACTACAATGAGCAGTTCTTC.

At least ten counts were recorded for this clonotype. The chain couples TRBV7-6 to TRBJ2-2, with unresolved D. The length of the CDR3 is 15 residues. Trimming removed 1 base from V and 1 base from J, with 7 bases in between. CDR1 and CDR2 from the germline V gene are SGHVS and FNYEAQ. In DNA, the CDR3 is TGTGCCAGCAGCTTAGGGTATGGGAACACCGGGGAGCTGTTTTTT. Translation gives CASSLGYGNTGELFF. Supplemented by reference TRBV7-6 and TRBJ2-2, the full variable domain reads GAGVSQSPRYKVTKRGQDVALRCDPISGHVSLYWYRQALGQGPEFLTYFNYEAQQDKSGLPNDRFSAERPEGSISTLTIQRTEQRDSAMYRCASSLGYGNTGELFFGEGSRLTVL.

On this clonotype: One end of the junction does not line up with germline, which may come from a read error. The CDR3 DNA reads as TGTGCCAGCAGCCAATTTAGCGGGGGGTTCCAAGAGCCCCAGTACTTC. Amino acid sequence: CASSQFSGGFQEPQYF. The chain uses TRBV3-1 and TRBJ2-5; 10 bases fit TRBD2. CDR1 and CDR2 from the germline V gene are LGHDT and YNNKEL (reference sequence). This CDR3 comprises 16 residues.

This clonotype was counted ten times or more. The chain combines TRBV20-1 with TRBJ2-7, with D unresolved. Germline loops: CDR1 DFQATT, CDR2 SNEGSKA (reference sequence). V shed 5 bases and J shed 0 bases, with 14 bases lying between them. The CDR3 runs to 14 residues. This CDR3 is CSARAARSSYEQYF. Written as DNA, the CDR3 is TGCAGTGCTCGAGCCGCAAGGAGCTCCTACGAGCAGTACTTC.

The CDR3 here is CSAEDSVYNEQFF. CDR3 coding DNA: TGCAGTGCCGAGGACTCCGTCTACAATGAGCAGTTCTTC. The rearrangement uses TRBV20-1 and TRBJ2-1; maybe TRBD2 (5 bases). V lost 6 bases, J lost 3 bases, and 12 bases lay in between. The CDR3 has 13 residues. Germline V CDR1 and CDR2: DFQATT, SNEGSKA (reference sequence).

This clonotype was picked up many times. The V gene is TRBV30, the J gene TRBJ2-5; TRBD1 matches 9 bases. The germline V gene has CDR1 GTSNPN and CDR2 SVGIG (reference sequence). After removal of 4 bases from V and 4 bases from J, the junction contained 4 bases not matched to a gene. This CDR3 spans 13 amino acids. CDR3 protein: CAWNGQGLETQYF. The CDR3 DNA is TGTGCCTGGAATGGACAGGGGCTAGAGACCCAGTACTTC.

Note on this clonotype: One base away lies a much larger clone, so this may be a sequencing read error. V and J are TRBV5-6 and TRBJ2-2; D gene uncertain. The germline V gene encodes CDR1 SGHDT and CDR2 YYEEEE. The CDR3 has 15 residues. The CDR3 here is CASGLPGSGTGELFF. CDR3 DNA sequence: TGTGCCAGCGGCTTACCGGGTTCAGGCACCGGGGAGCTGTTTTTT.

About this clonotype itself: This may arise from a read error, as a much more abundant clone is one base away. CDR3 bases: TGTGCCAGCAGTTCAACAGGGATTCAAGTGACCCAGTACTTC. Amino acid sequence: CASSSTGIQVTQYF. The rearrangement uses TRBV12-3 or TRBV12-4 and TRBJ2-5, with D possibly matching TRBD1 (6 bases). The CDR3 is 14 residues long.

This clonotype was seen once. This sequence joins TRBV20-1 and TRBJ2-5; the D gene is possibly TRBD1 (5 bases). Trimming removed 6 bases at V and 7 bases at J, with 18 bases between. The germline gives CDR1 DFQATT, CDR2 SNEGSKA (reference sequence). CDR3 length: 13 amino acids. CDR3 residues: CSARTWGEVTQYF. DNA of the CDR3: TGCAGTGCAAGGACATGGGGTGAGGTGACCCAGTACTTC.

The V gene is TRBV4-3, the J gene TRBJ2-7; the D gene is possibly TRBD1 (6 bases). The CDR3 is 14 residues long. V dropped 4 bases and J dropped 4 bases, with 14 bases sitting between them. CDR1 and CDR2 from the germline V gene are LGHNA and YSLEER. The CDR3 bases are TGCGCCAGCAGCCTGGACAGCAATCTTTACGAGCAGTACTTC. Amino acid sequence: CASSLDSNLYEQYF.

The table lists this clonotype with many counts. The genes are TRBV3-1 and TRBJ2-2; the match to TRBD2 covers 13 bases. Germline V CDR1 and CDR2: LGHDT, YNNKEL (reference sequence). The CDR3 consists of 17 residues. The ends lost 6 bases at V and 10 bases at J; junction bases unmatched: 14. This CDR3 reads CASSLDLTSGGPPELFF. CDR3 in DNA: TGTGCCAGCAGTCTCGACCTGACTAGCGGGGGGCCGCCGGAGCTGTTTTTT.

This clonotype was picked up a small number of times. The CDR3 DNA reads as TGCGCCAGCAGTTTGAACTCCTACGAGCAGTACTTC. This gives the protein CASSLNSYEQYF. This chain uses TRBV10-2 with TRBJ2-7; D remains ambiguous. With 5 bases removed from V and 0 bases from J, the gap between germline ends came to 5 bases. Per the germline V gene, CDR1 is WSHSY and CDR2 is SAAADI. The CDR3 contains 12 residues.

The sample holds many counts of this clonotype. The rearrangement joins TRBV28 to TRBJ2-3; the D is unclear. The V gene lost 2 bases and the J gene lost 0 bases, with 3 bases spanning the gap. CDR1 and CDR2 (germline): MDHEN, SYDVKM. The CDR3 contains 13 residues. CDR3: CASSLRSTDTQYF. CDR3 coding DNA: TGTGCCAGCAGTTTAAGGAGCACAGATACGCAGTATTTT.

J is TRBJ2-3 and V is TRBV12-5, with D possibly called TRBD1 or TRBD2 (6 bases each). Trimming pared 0 bases from V and 4 bases from J, leaving 20 bases between. Germline CDR1 reads LGHNT; CDR2 reads FRNRAP. The CDR3 runs 18 residues. CDR3 amino acids: CASGLVRGVGPSADTQYF. The CDR3 region has the DNA TGTGCTAGTGGTTTGGTCAGGGGCGTAGGACCTAGCGCAGATACGCAGTATTTT.

This clonotype showed up many times. This chain joins TRBV6-5 and TRBJ1-1, with D tentatively TRBD1 (6 bases). Germline CDR1 and CDR2: MNHEY and SVGAGI. The CDR3 is made up of 16 amino acids. V lost 5 bases and J 4 bases, leaving 20 bases between the germline ends. CDR3 protein: CASSVRTAPGSTEAFF. The DNA for the CDR3 is TGTGCCAGCAGTGTTCGGACAGCGCCCGGGAGCACTGAAGCTTTCTTT.

With regard to this clonotype: An end of the junction does not agree with germline; a read error may underlie this. This sequence joins TRBV4-1 and TRBJ1-6; no firm D call. This CDR3 region has 15 residues. Germline V lookup: CDR1 MGHRA, CDR2 YSYEKL. CDR3 amino acids: CASSQQKDFNPPLHF. CDR3 DNA: TGCGCCAGCAGCCAACAAAAGGATTTTAATCCACCCCTCCACTTT.

This clonotype was seen only a few times. The rearrangement uses TRBV10-2 and TRBJ1-2; D remains ambiguous. This CDR3 contains 13 residues. The germline gives CDR1 WSHSY, CDR2 SAAADI. V was trimmed by 2 bases and J by 3 bases, leaving 7 bases between them. The CDR3 coding sequence is TGCGCCAGCAGTGAGGAGGAATACTATGGCTACACCTTC. This encodes CASSEEEYYGYTF.

This clonotype occurred many times. This chain uses TRBV5-6 with TRBJ2-4, with D possibly being TRBD2 (5 bases). From germline, CDR1 is SGHDT and CDR2 YYEEEE. This CDR3 comprises 12 residues. The V end lost 4 bases, the J end lost 8 bases, and 10 bases lay between the germline ends. The CDR3 is CASSNGVDIQYF. CDR3 coding DNA: TGTGCCAGCAGCAACGGGGTGGACATTCAGTACTTC.

This clonotype was seen many times. The chain has TRBV15 and TRBJ1-1, with unresolved D. Germline V gives CDR1 LNHNV, CDR2 YYDKDF (reference sequence). The length of the CDR3 is 14 residues. Trimming left V 1 base short and J 4 bases short, with 10 bases between. CDR3 loop: CATSRGFGVTEAFF. The CDR3 bases are TGTGCCACCAGCAGAGGGTTTGGTGTCACTGAAGCTTTCTTT.

This clonotype came up a few times. V and J are TRBV6-2 or TRBV6-3 and TRBJ2-7, with D tentatively TRBD1 or TRBD2 (5 bases each). Trimming pared 8 bases from V and 7 bases from J, leaving 15 bases between. In germline, CDR1 is MNHEY, CDR2 SVGEGT. This CDR3 region has 12 residues. CDR3 protein: CASGYGGSEQYF. The CDR3 nucleotides are TGTGCCAGCGGGTATGGGGGAAGTGAGCAGTACTTC.

The gene calls are TRBV7-9 and TRBJ1-3; 9 bases line up with TRBD1. This CDR3 spans 16 amino acids. Germline assignment: CDR1 SEHNR and CDR2 FQNEAQ (reference sequence). J was trimmed by 5 bases and V by 3 bases; bases with no gene match: 8. The CDR3 DNA reads as TGTGCCAGCAGCTTGTCACCGGGACAGGGTCGAAACACCATATATTTT. Its protein is CASSLSPGQGRNTIYF.

The CDR3 DNA reads as TGTGCCAGCAGCCCGACAGGGAGGTACGAGCAGTACTTC. Protein sequence: CASSPTGRYEQYF. This rearrangement joins TRBV27 to TRBJ2-7; D is possibly TRBD1 (7 bases). This CDR3 has 13 residues. Germline V lookup: CDR1 MNHEY, CDR2 SMNVEV (reference sequence). V was cut by 6 bases and J by 4 bases, with 13 bases left in between.

This clonotype came up many times. The chain has TRBV20-1 and TRBJ2-3; D is ambiguous. V was trimmed by 3 bases and J by 5 bases, leaving 9 bases between them. Germline values: CDR1 DFQATT, CDR2 SNEGSKA (reference sequence). The CDR3 runs to 12 residues. The CDR3 reads CSASDGRDTQYF. The CDR3 region has the DNA TGCAGTGCTAGTGATGGGCGAGATACGCAGTATTTT.